These 7 T cell receptor beta chains originate from one sample sequenced in a study of cytomegalovirus exposure and HLA in healthy donors. The PCR was carried out with 60 Vbeta primers and 13 Jbeta primers. Clones were sequenced by immunoSEQ multiplex PCR, and TCRdb holds only the in-frame ones, with some missing. The data show some 100,000 clones, with around 76% seen just once and over 3.5% held by the top ten. Sequencing input: PBMCs. Receptors were obtained from a woman in her 50s in good health and CMV-seropositive.

The table lists this clone with a few counts. V and J are TRBV5-1 and TRBJ2-7, with D perhaps TRBD1 (5 bases). Germline CDR1 SGHRS, CDR2 YFSETQ. The CDR3 is 15 residues long. Trimming removed 0 bases from V and 5 bases from J, with 15 bases in between. CDR3 sequence (DNA): TGCGCCAGCAGCTTGGTATGGGGCCGTGAAGACGAGCAGTACTTC. It is translated as CASSLVWGREDEQYF.

This clone was counted only a few times. The chain joins TRBV27 to TRBJ2-7; perhaps TRBD1 as D (6 bases). The CDR3 covers 17 residues. Germline V lookup: CDR1 MNHEY, CDR2 SMNVEV (reference sequence). V was clipped by 5 bases and J by 1 base, with 21 bases between them. CDR3 nucleotides: TGTGCCAGCAGTCACAATTTCAGGGGTAAGGAGTCCTACGAGCAGTACTTC. This gives the protein CASSHNFRGKESYEQYF.

The chain uses TRBV19 and TRBJ1-2; D is uncertain. Germline loops: CDR1 LNHDA, CDR2 SQIVND (reference sequence). V dropped 2 bases and J dropped 4 bases, with 14 bases sitting between them. This CDR3 has 15 amino acids. The CDR3, as DNA: TGTGCCAGTAGTATAACATCCTCCGTCTCCTATGGCTACACCTTC. Translated: CASSITSSVSYGYTF. The complete variable domain, with remaining parts taken from reference TRBV19 and TRBJ1-2, reads DGGITQSPKYLFRKEGQNVTLSCEQNLNHDAMYWYRQDPGQGLRLIYYSQIVNDFQKGDIAEGYSVSREKKESFPLTVTSAQKNPTAFYLCASSITSSVSYGYTFGSGTRLTVV.

This sequence joins TRBV6-4 and TRBJ2-1; D is possibly TRBD2 (6 bases). Germline CDR1 MRHNA, CDR2 SNTAGT. Trimming shortened V by 0 bases and J by 0 bases, and 6 bases separated the two germline ends. The CDR3 has 15 amino acids. The CDR3 nucleotides are TGTGCCAGCAGTGACTCTAGCGGCTCCTACAATGAGCAGTTCTTC. It is translated as CASSDSSGSYNEQFF.

The DNA for the CDR3 is TGTGCCAGCAGCGTACGATTAGCGGGAAATGAGCAGTTCTTC. This encodes CASSVRLAGNEQFF. This sequence joins TRBV9 and TRBJ2-1; TRBD2 agrees at 8 bases. This CDR3 is 14 amino acids long. The V gene end was trimmed by 1 base and the J gene end by 7 bases; junction bases not matched to a gene: 4. From germline, CDR1 is SGDLS and CDR2 YYNGEE. Full variable domain (outside the CDR3, taken from reference TRBV9 and TRBJ2-1): DSGVTQTPKHLITATGQRVTLRCSPRSGDLSVYWYQQSLDQGLQFLIQYYNGEERAKGNILERFSAQQFPDLHSELNLSSLELGDSALYFCASSVRLAGNEQFFGPGTRLTVL.

The V and J genes are TRBV5-4 and TRBJ2-6, with 9 bases identical to TRBD1. CDR3 size: 16 residues. CDR1 is SGHNT, CDR2 YYREEE, per germline (reference sequence). Germline trimming cut 7 bases from V and 1 base from J; bases unmatched to any gene: 6. This CDR3 is CASGGQGVSGANVLTF. In DNA form, the CDR3 reads TGTGCCAGCGGGGGACAGGGTGTTTCTGGGGCCAACGTCCTGACTTTC.

The chain is built from TRBV15 and TRBJ1-5; D is unclear. This CDR3 contains 13 residues. The germline gives CDR1 LNHNV, CDR2 YYDKDF (reference sequence). V was shortened by 4 bases and J by 5 bases, with 9 bases between the two germline ends. CDR3 DNA: TGTGCCACCAGCATAAAAACGGATCAGCCCCAGCATTTT. Its translation is CATSIKTDQPQHF.